This TCR beta chain derives from a study of T cell repertoires in cytomegalovirus infection. As for the study in general: Both a matching HLA type and CMV infection were indicated by public TCR beta signatures.

Overall study findings and caveats: HLA-C-restricted CMV clonotypes gave the most frequent clonotype in two of eight donors. Cumulative public TCR beta family frequency identified carriers of CMV plus the relevant HLA.

TCRdb used MiXCR to reprocess the reads, holding one entry per CDR3 protein. This sample yields around 550,000 distinct CDR3 sequences, of which around 27% are seen a single time; 13% belongs to the top ten. Of note for this clonotype: Its antigen is currently unknown.

The sequence derives from a human donor in good health (CMV status not recorded). Some clones in this sample may be carry-over from other donors' samples. Material: PBMCs.

The CDR3 loop reads CASSLGLAAYEQFF. For the CDR3, the DNA is TGTGCCAGCAGCTTAGGGCTAGCTGCCTATGAGCAGTTCTTC. This chain joins TRBV11-1 and TRBJ2-1, with D perhaps matching TRBD2 (5 bases). The CDR3 loop spans 14 amino acids. V lost 1 base, J lost 8 bases, and 12 bases lay in between. Germline CDR1 and CDR2: SGHAT and FQDESV (reference sequence).